This is a list of T cell receptor beta chains from one sample in a study of blood T cell repertoires in COVID-19. Sequenced by immunoSEQ multiplex PCR; TCRdb stores in-frame clones only, minus some. Of roughly 100,000 clones in the sample, approximately 80% were seen once. Source material: peripheral blood. These receptors originate from a human donor in a cohort sampled during active or convalescent COVID-19. Both conserved end residues are part of each CDR3. D genes are given only for firm matches. A row's size may be missing; if present it is once, few, many or a size class.

>NA|TRBV5-6|TRBJ2-7|NA
CASSLFAGLSSYEQYF
TGTGCCAGCAGCTTGTTTGCAGGACTGAGCTCCTACGAGCAGTACTTC
>NA|TRBV5-1|TRBJ2-7|TRBD2
CASSWTLAGGSYEQYF
TGCGCCAGCAGCTGGACCCTAGCGGGGGGCTCCTACGAGCAGTACTTC
>NA|TRBV19|TRBJ2-5|TRBD2
CASKPGLGQETQYF
TGTGCCAGCAAACCGGGACTAGGCCAAGAGACCCAGTACTTC
>NA|TRBV10-3|TRBJ1-3|NA
CAISDGGGTRNTIYF
TGTGCCATCAGTGATGGGGGGGGGACGAGAAACACCATATATTTT
>NA|TRBV15|TRBJ2-5|TRBD2
CATSAAGTSEETQYF
TGTGCCACCAGCGCCGCCGGGACTAGCGAGGAGACCCAGTACTTC
>NA|TRBV21-1|TRBJ2-5|NA
CASSTKADRGRRETQYF
TGTGCCAGCAGCACTAAAGCAGACAGGGGGAGAAGAGAGACCCAGTACTTC
>NA|TRBV11-3|TRBJ1-6|NA
CASSFVGGLYNSPLHF
TGTGCCAGCAGCTTTGTAGGCGGACTCTATAATTCACCCCTCCACTTT
>NA|TRBV27|TRBJ1-6|TRBD1
CASSIRTGTPLHF
TGTGCCAGCAGTATTCGGACAGGAACACCCCTCCACTTT
>NA|TRBV21-1|TRBJ1-2|NA
CASSKDGRNGYTF
TGTGCCAGCAGCAAAGACGGGAGGAATGGCTACACCTTC
>once|TRBV11-2|TRBJ1-6|TRBD1
CASSSAGQVMAPLHF
TGTGCCAGCAGCTCGGCGGGACAGGTTATGGCACCCCTCCACTTT
>NA|TRBV5-1|TRBJ1-2|TRBD1
CASSLSGQGFGYTF
TGCGCCAGCAGCCTATCCGGACAGGGCTTTGGCTACACCTTC
>NA|TRBV19|TRBJ2-5|TRBD2
CASSRLAGTETQYF
TGTGCCAGTAGCCGCCTAGCGGGGACAGAGACCCAGTACTTC
>NA|TRBV5-4|TRBJ1-2|NA
CASSLGQDTNYGYTF
TGTGCCAGCAGCTTAGGCCAGGATACTAACTATGGCTACACCTTC
>NA|TRBV7-2|TRBJ1-5|NA
CASSLPAGGNQPQHF
TGTGCCAGCAGCTTACCGGCAGGGGGCAATCAGCCCCAGCATTTT
>NA|TRBV11-2|TRBJ1-5|NA
CASSPGSGVFEYQHF
TGTGCCAGCAGCCCGGGTTCGGGGGTGTTTGAGTACCAGCATTTT
>medium-sized|TRBV4-1|TRBJ2-7|TRBD1
CASSQGDSSYEQYF
TGCGCCAGCAGCCAAGGGGACAGCTCCTACGAGCAGTACTTC
>NA|TRBV6-5|TRBJ1-5|TRBD1
CASKGRQGGSQPQHF
TGTGCCAGCAAGGGGAGACAGGGGGGATCCCAGCCCCAGCATTTT
>NA|TRBV6-5|TRBJ2-2|NA
CASSRGGGTGELFF
TGTGCCAGCAGCCGTGGGGGCGGGACCGGGGAGCTGTTTTTT
>few|TRBV27|TRBJ1-1|TRBD1
CASRRAGGGTEAFF
TGTGCCAGCAGACGAGCAGGGGGCGGCACTGAAGCTTTCTTT
>once|TRBV19|TRBJ1-2|NA
CASSNRGGVNYGYTF
TGTGCCAGTTCGAACCGGGGGGGGGTGAACTATGGCTACACCTTC
>NA|TRBV7-2|TRBJ2-5|TRBD1
CASSTGANQETQYF
TGTGCCAGCAGCACAGGGGCTAACCAAGAGACCCAGTACTTC
>NA|TRBV6-5|TRBJ2-1|TRBD1
CASSYTGTGGNEQFF
TGTGCCAGCAGTTACACCGGGACAGGGGGCAATGAGCAGTTCTTC
>NA|TRBV4-1|TRBJ1-2|NA
CASSQEWPRNNYGYTF
TGCGCCAGCAGCCAAGAATGGCCCAGAAATAACTATGGCTACACCTTC
>NA|TRBV5-4|TRBJ2-2|TRBD2
CASSRTSGNTGELFF
TGTGCCAGCAGCCGGACTAGCGGGAATACCGGGGAGCTGTTTTTT